This note documents a single T cell receptor (beta chain) sequence. Source study methods: Amplification from reference gene primers served as the basis for estimated nucleated cell counts. TCRdb's table, derived via immunoSEQ multiplex PCR, lists solely in-frame clones and lacks some. V, J and clone size are those of that table, while D and trimming were read from the DNA. The sample includes approximately 37,000 clones, 75% to 90% of them seen just once. V shed 8 bases and J shed 7 bases, with 9 bases lying between them. Germline values: CDR1 LGHDT, CDR2 YNNKEL (reference sequence). The CDR3 is 11 residues long. The data were taken from a study of blood T cell repertoires in COVID-19. Study information: COVID-19 samples from acute and convalescent phases originated in the United States, Italy and Spain. T cells, B-cell-depleted T cells, or PBMCs supplied cDNA or gDNA.

The chain combines TRBV3-1 (or the pseudogene TRBV3-2) with TRBJ2-1; D is uncertain. Sequencing used peripheral blood. The sequence was collected from a man aged 45-65 years with active COVID-19. CDR3 loop: CASVVANEQFF. CDR3 sequence (DNA): TGTGCCAGCGTGGTAGCTAATGAGCAGTTCTTC.